This T cell receptor (beta chain) comes out of a study of blood T cell repertoires in COVID-19. Study context: Sites across the United States, Italy and Spain contributed samples from acute and convalescent COVID-19.

Categorization into cohorts depended on clinical history that participants reported. V trimming: 8 bases; J trimming: 6 bases; junction bases outside the gene matches: 2. The CDR3 consists of 12 residues. As handled by the study authors: From reference gene primer amplification, estimates of nucleated cell counts were derived. TCRdb's table, derived via immunoSEQ multiplex PCR, lists solely in-frame clones and lacks some. V and J calls and clone size follow that table, whereas D and trimming were derived from the DNA. Of roughly 360,000 clones detected, approximately 87% appear once; the ten largest clones hold roughly 1.4%. To note about this clone: The sample contains more than one DNA sequence encoding this CDR3.

The chain has TRBV12-3 or TRBV12-4 and TRBJ1-1; 11 bases map to TRBD1. The TCR was taken from a man aged 25-45 years who had recovered from COVID-19. Sequenced material: PBMCs or T cells enriched from blood (not recorded which). CDR3 loop: CASLGQGAEAFF. The CDR3 DNA reads as TGTGCCAGCCTGGGACAGGGGGCTGAAGCTTTCTTT.